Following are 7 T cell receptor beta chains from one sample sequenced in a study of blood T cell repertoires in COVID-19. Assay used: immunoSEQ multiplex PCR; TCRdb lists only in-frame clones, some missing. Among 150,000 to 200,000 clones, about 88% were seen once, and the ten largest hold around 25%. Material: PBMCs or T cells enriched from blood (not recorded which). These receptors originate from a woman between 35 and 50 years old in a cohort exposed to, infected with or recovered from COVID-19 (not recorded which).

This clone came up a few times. The CDR3 DNA sequence: TGTGCCAGCAGTGAAGGACAGGGGGCAGGCCTAACCTACGTGGAGCAGTACTTC. It specifies CASSEGQGAGLTYVEQYF. This chain connects TRBV2 to TRBJ2-7; 10 nucleotides line up with TRBD1. CDR3 size: 18 residues. Germline CDR1 and CDR2: SNHLY and FYNNEI. Trimming took 1 base from V and 7 from J; bases not matched to a gene: 16. Full variable domain (outside the CDR3, taken from reference TRBV2 and TRBJ2-7): EPEVTQTPSHQVTQMGQEVILRCVPISNHLYFYWYRQILGQKVEFLVSFYNNEISEKSEIFDDQFSVERPDGSNFTLKIRSTKLEDSAMYFCASSEGQGAGLTYVEQYFGPGTRLTVT.

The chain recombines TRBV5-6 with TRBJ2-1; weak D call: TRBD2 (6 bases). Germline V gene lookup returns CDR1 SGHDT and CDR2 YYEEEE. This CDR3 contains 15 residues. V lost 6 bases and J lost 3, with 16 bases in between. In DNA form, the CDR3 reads TGTGCCAGCAACCCGTCCGGGACTTACTACAATGAGCAGTTCTTC. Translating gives CASNPSGTYYNEQFF.

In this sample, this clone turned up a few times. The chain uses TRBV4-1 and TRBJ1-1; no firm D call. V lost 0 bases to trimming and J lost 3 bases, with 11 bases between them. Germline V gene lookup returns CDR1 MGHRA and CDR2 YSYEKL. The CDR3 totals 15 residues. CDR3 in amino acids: CASSQDRGRHTEAFF. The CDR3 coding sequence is TGCGCCAGCAGCCAAGATCGCGGTAGGCACACTGAAGCTTTCTTT.

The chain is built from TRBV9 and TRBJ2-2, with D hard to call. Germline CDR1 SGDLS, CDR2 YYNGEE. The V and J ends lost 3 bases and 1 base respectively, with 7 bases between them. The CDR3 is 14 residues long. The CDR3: CASSAAGNTGELFF. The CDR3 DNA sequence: TGTGCCAGCAGCGCAGCAGGGAACACCGGGGAGCTGTTTTTT.

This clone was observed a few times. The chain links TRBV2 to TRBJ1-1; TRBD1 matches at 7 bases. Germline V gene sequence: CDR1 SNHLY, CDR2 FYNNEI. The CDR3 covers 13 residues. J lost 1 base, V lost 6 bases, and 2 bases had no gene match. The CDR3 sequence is CASRGDRNTEAFF. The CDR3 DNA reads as TGTGCCAGCAGGGGGGACAGGAACACTGAAGCTTTCTTT.

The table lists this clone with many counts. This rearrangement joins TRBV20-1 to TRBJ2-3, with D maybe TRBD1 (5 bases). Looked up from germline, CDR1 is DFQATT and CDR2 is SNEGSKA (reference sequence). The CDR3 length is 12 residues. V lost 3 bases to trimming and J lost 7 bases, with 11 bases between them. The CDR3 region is CSASIRENTQYF. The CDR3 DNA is TGCAGTGCTAGTATCAGGGAAAATACGCAGTATTTT.

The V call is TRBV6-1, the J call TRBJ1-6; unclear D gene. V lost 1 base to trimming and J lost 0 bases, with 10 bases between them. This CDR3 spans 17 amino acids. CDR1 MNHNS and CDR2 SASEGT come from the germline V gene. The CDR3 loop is CASSEVLRSSYNSPLHF. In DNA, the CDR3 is TGTGCCAGCAGTGAAGTCTTACGGAGCTCCTATAATTCACCCCTCCACTTT.